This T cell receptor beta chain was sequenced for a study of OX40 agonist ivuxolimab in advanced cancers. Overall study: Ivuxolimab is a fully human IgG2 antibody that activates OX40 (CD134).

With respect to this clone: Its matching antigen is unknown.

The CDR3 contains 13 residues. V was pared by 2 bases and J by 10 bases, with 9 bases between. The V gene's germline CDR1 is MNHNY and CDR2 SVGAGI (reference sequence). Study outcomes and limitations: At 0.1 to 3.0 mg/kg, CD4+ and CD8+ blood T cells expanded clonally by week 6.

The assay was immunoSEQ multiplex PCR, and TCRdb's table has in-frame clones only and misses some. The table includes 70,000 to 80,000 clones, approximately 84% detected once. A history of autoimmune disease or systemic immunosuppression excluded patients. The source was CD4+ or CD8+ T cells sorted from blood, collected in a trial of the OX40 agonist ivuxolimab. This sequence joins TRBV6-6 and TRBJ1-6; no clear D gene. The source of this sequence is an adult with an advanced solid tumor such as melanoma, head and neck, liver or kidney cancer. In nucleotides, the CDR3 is TGTGCCAGCAGTTACGGGGAATTATCACCCCTCCACTTT. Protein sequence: CASSYGELSPLHF.